A single sample is the source of the 3 T cell receptor beta chains below, sequenced in a study of T cells after yellow fever vaccination. One entry per CDR3 protein, called by TCRdb with MiXCR from the 5' RACE reads. The data contain about 58,000 distinct CDR3 sequences, more than 5.5% of them singletons. Sequences were derived from CD8+ T cells sorted from PBMCs, sampled on the day of the first yellow fever vaccination. All receptors come from a man younger than 35 who received the YFV17D yellow fever vaccine.

This clonotype was counted many times. This rearrangement joins TRBV5-1 to TRBJ2-7; the match to TRBD1 covers 12 bases. The V gene end was trimmed by 7 bases and the J gene end by 5 bases; junction bases not matched to a gene: 7. The CDR3 is 14 residues long. The germline V gene encodes CDR1 SGHRS and CDR2 YFSETQ. CDR3 nucleotide sequence: TGCGCCAGCGAAACCGGGACAGGGGGCGACGAGCAGTACTTC. It codes for CASETGTGGDEQYF.

This clonotype showed up many times. Here the CDR3 reads CASSPRTSGGLGTDTQYF. CDR3 bases: TGTGCCAGCAGCCCACGGACTAGCGGGGGTCTTGGCACAGATACGCAGTATTTT. V and J are TRBV11-2 and TRBJ2-3, with 13 nucleotides matching TRBD2. The trim removed 5 bases at V and 1 base at J, leaving 9 bases unmatched. This CDR3 contains 18 residues. CDR1 SGHAT and CDR2 FQNNGV come from the germline V gene.

This clonotype was observed a handful of times. The rearrangement uses TRBV24-1 and TRBJ2-3; D is perhaps TRBD1 or TRBD2 (5 bases each). Germline CDR1 and CDR2: KGHDR and SFDVKD. This CDR3 region has 16 residues. Trimming took off 4 bases at V and 1 base at J, with 14 bases between the two ends. Here the CDR3 DNA reads TGTGCCACCAGTGACGGGACGGTGGGTGGCACAGATACGCAGTATTTT. Protein: CATSDGTVGGTDTQYF.